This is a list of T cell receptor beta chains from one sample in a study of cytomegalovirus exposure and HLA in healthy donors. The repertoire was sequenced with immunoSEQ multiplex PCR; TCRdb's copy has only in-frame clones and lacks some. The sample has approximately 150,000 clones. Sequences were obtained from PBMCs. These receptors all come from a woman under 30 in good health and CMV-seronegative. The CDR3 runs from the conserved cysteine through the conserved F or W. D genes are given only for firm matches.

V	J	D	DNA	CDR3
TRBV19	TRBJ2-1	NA	TGTGCCAGTAGTATTGCCAGGGCAAATGAGCAGTTCTTC	CASSIARANEQFF
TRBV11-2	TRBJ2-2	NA	TGTGCCAGCAGCTTAGTAGTGAACACCGGGGAGCTGTTTTTT	CASSLVVNTGELFF
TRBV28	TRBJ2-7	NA	TGTGCCAGCACCCCAGACAGGCTAAGCTCCTACGAGCAGTACTTC	CASTPDRLSSYEQYF
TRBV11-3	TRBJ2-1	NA	TGTGCCAGCAGCTTTGGGCCCGGGACTCTCCGCGGCAATGAGCAGTTCTTC	CASSFGPGTLRGNEQFF
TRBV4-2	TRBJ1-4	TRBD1	TGTGCCAGCAGCCAAGATCCCGGGACAGGGTATGAAAAACTGTTTTTT	CASSQDPGTGYEKLFF
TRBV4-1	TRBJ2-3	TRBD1	TGCGCCAGCAGCCAAAACAGGGGGCGCACAGATACGCAGTATTTT	CASSQNRGRTDTQYF
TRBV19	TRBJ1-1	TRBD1	TGTGCCAGTAGTATCTTTTTATCAGGGGGAGCTTTCTTT	CASSIFLSGGAFF
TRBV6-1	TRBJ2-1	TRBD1	TGTGCCAGCAGTGGCTTTCGGGACAGGGGGCGCGGTGAGCAGTTCTTC	CASSGFRDRGRGEQFF
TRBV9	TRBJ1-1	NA	TGTGCCAGCACTCTAGGCGGGTCAGGCACTGAAGCTTTCTTT	CASTLGGSGTEAFF
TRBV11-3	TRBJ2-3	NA	TGTGCCAGCAGCTTAGCAGGGACTCCCACAGATACGCAGTATTTT	CASSLAGTPTDTQYF
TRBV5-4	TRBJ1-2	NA	TGTGCCAGCAGCTTGGACAGGGTGACCGGCTACACCTTC	CASSLDRVTGYTF
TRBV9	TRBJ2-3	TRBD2	TGTGCCAGCACCCGAGCGGGAGGCGGGGCAGATACGCAGTATTTT	CASTRAGGGADTQYF
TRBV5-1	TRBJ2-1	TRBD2	TGCGCCAGCAGCTTGTTGGCTAGCGGGTGGGAAATTCCAAATGAGCAGTTCTTC	CASSLLASGWEIPNEQFF